These 32 T cell receptor beta chains originate from one sample sequenced in a study of CD8+ T cells in alopecia areata. Following extraction, RNA underwent reverse transcription to cDNA, which served as the sequencing template. Clones were read by immunoSEQ multiplex PCR, and TCRdb kept only the in-frame ones, dropping some. Of fewer than 200,000 clones in the sample, approximately 59% were seen once. Specimen: CD4+ T cells sorted from blood, collected at week 0. The receptors were gathered from a human donor with alopecia areata.

The chain carries TRBV6-5 and TRBJ2-5, with a weak D call TRBD2 (5 bases). V was pared by 6 bases and J by 1 base, with 9 bases between. The CDR3 is 13 residues long. Germline CDR1 is MNHEY and CDR2 is SVGAGI. The CDR3 sequence: CASRQLVQETQYF. CDR3 bases: TGTGCCAGCAGACAACTAGTCCAAGAGACCCAGTACTTC.

This chain links TRBV29-1 with TRBJ2-7; D not resolved. CDR1 is SQVTM and CDR2 is ANQGSEA in the germline V gene. The CDR3 covers 13 residues. V was clipped by 6 bases and J by 0 bases, with 12 bases between them. CDR3 coding DNA: TGCAGCGTAAAAGGGCGGCTCTCCTACGAGCAGTACTTC. This sequence encodes CSVKGRLSYEQYF.

J is TRBJ2-2 and V is TRBV5-1, with 8 positions matching TRBD1. The trim removed 5 bases at V and 3 bases at J, leaving 6 bases unmatched. The germline CDR1 and CDR2 sequences are SGHRS and YFSETQ. The CDR3 totals 15 residues. CDR3 DNA sequence: TGCGCCAGCAGTCCAGGGGGCGCGGACACCGGGGAGCTGTTTTTT. This encodes CASSPGGADTGELFF.

The chain links TRBV7-2 to TRBJ2-5, with a tentative D call TRBD1 (7 bases). Looked up from germline, CDR1 is SGHTA and CDR2 is FQGNSA. V was cut by 4 bases and J by 2 bases, with 14 bases left in between. The CDR3 is 15 amino acids. In nucleotides, the CDR3 is TGTGCCAGCAGCTCCTCGGGGGACAGACAAGAGACCCAGTACTTC. This sequence encodes CASSSSGDRQETQYF.

J is TRBJ1-5 and V is TRBV19, with 8 bases fitting TRBD1. The junction had 14 bases not matched to a gene; V was cut back by 5 bases and J by 2 bases. The CDR3 has 18 residues. The germline V gene encodes CDR1 LNHDA and CDR2 SQIVND (reference sequence). For the CDR3, the DNA is TGTGCCAGTAGTGGCGGGACAGGTAGGAGTTATGGCAATCAGCCCCAGCATTTT. Translated: CASSGGTGRSYGNQPQHF.

The chain is built from TRBV5-1 and TRBJ2-1; 7 bases map to TRBD2. J was trimmed by 0 bases and V by 6 bases; bases with no gene match: 9. CDR1 and CDR2 (germline): SGHRS, YFSETQ. The CDR3 has 16 residues. The CDR3 bases are TGCGCCAGCAAGGGAGGGTCGGACCCCTCCTACAATGAGCAGTTCTTC. Protein product: CASKGGSDPSYNEQFF.

The chain links TRBV5-1 to TRBJ1-1, with D hard to call. Trimming removed 0 bases at V and 7 bases at J, with 10 bases between. Germline CDR1 SGHRS, CDR2 YFSETQ. This CDR3 has 13 amino acids. CDR3 sequence: CASSLAGSGEAFF. The DNA of the CDR3 is TGCGCCAGCAGCTTGGCAGGATCGGGTGAAGCTTTCTTT.

In its sample, this clone was seen a few times. The rearrangement joins TRBV7-9 to TRBJ1-4; no firm D call. The germline V gene encodes CDR1 SEHNR and CDR2 FQNEAQ (reference sequence). V was clipped by 3 bases and J by 0 bases, with 11 bases between them. The CDR3 loop spans 16 amino acids. The CDR3 nucleotides read TGTGCCAGCAGCTTGTGGAGGAGGGCAACTAATGAAAAACTGTTTTTT. Protein product: CASSLWRRATNEKLFF.

V and J are TRBV4-2 and TRBJ1-2; D is possibly TRBD1 (5 bases). Germline CDR1 reads LGHNA; CDR2 reads YNFKEQ. Trimming shortened V by 1 base and J by 4 bases, and 16 bases separated the two germline ends. The CDR3 runs 16 residues. The CDR3 region is CASSQVGQGIRYGYTF. DNA for the CDR3: TGTGCCAGCAGCCAAGTGGGGCAGGGTATCCGCTATGGCTACACCTTC.

The chain couples TRBV7-8 to TRBJ2-4, with TRBD2 as a possible D gene (5 bases). The germline V gene has CDR1 SGHVS and CDR2 FQNEAQ. The CDR3 extends over 14 amino acids. V was trimmed by 5 bases and J by 5 bases, leaving 13 bases between them. DNA of the CDR3: TGTGCCAGCAGCCGGAGGACTGGTGAAAACATTCAGTACTTC. Translating it yields CASSRRTGENIQYF.

The chain carries TRBV7-2 and TRBJ2-1; D unresolved. Germline-derived CDR1 and CDR2 are SGHTA and FQGNSA. The V and J ends lost 0 bases and 3 bases respectively, with 3 bases between them. This CDR3 has 13 residues. CDR3: CASSLASYNEQFF. Written as DNA, the CDR3 is TGTGCCAGCAGCTTAGCTAGCTACAATGAGCAGTTCTTC.

In its sample, this clone was seen a few times. The rearrangement links TRBV5-1 to TRBJ2-4; tentatively, D is TRBD1 or TRBD2 (7 bases each). The CDR3 contains 14 residues. V was shortened by 7 bases and J by 5 bases, with 16 bases between the two germline ends. Germline-derived CDR1 and CDR2 are SGHRS and YFSETQ. CDR3 in amino acids: CASARGGAENIQYF. CDR3 bases: TGCGCCAGCGCCAGGGGGGGCGCGGAAAACATTCAGTACTTC.

This clone has a single count. V is TRBV30 and J is TRBJ1-2; no clear D. Germline V CDR1 and CDR2: GTSNPN, SVGIG (reference sequence). The CDR3 has 17 amino acids. Trimming pared 0 bases from V and 3 bases from J, leaving 20 bases between. The CDR3 region is CAWSVLEGRRPYYGYTF. The CDR3 nucleotides are TGTGCCTGGAGTGTACTGGAGGGCAGGCGCCCCTACTATGGCTACACCTTC.

The rearrangement links TRBV11-2 to TRBJ1-2; TRBD1 aligns across 8 bases. Germline values: CDR1 SGHAT, CDR2 FQNNGV. This CDR3 has 15 amino acids. V lost 5 bases and J lost 8; bases outside the gene matches: 13. The CDR3 sequence: CASSTSRGRVYGYTF. The CDR3 bases are TGTGCCAGCAGCACTAGCAGGGGGCGCGTATACGGCTACACCTTC.

The chain has TRBV7-2 and TRBJ1-1; no clear D gene. The CDR3 is made up of 12 amino acids. Trimming shortened V by 0 bases and J by 11 bases, and 10 bases separated the two germline ends. Per germline, CDR1 SGHTA and CDR2 FQGNSA. The CDR3 reads CASSLAAREAFF. The DNA for the CDR3 is TGTGCCAGCAGCTTAGCGGCCCGGGAGGCTTTCTTT.

The chain employs TRBV2 and TRBJ2-7; D is tentatively TRBD1 or TRBD2 (5 bases each). The CDR3 has 13 amino acids. Germline CDR1 SNHLY, CDR2 FYNNEI. V dropped 7 bases and J dropped 3 bases, with 13 bases sitting between them. The CDR3 bases are TGTGCCAGCAACCGAGAGGGGTTCTACGAGCAGTACTTC. Its protein product is CASNREGFYEQYF.

The CDR3 region has the DNA TGCGCCAGGGAAAGGCGGACTCTTCCTTACGAGCAGTACTTC. Translated, it gives CARERRTLPYEQYF. This chain connects TRBV23-1 to TRBJ2-7, with D perhaps TRBD2 (5 bases). TRBV23-1 belongs to the ORF category, with a function that is uncertain. Trimming took 9 bases from V and 4 from J, leaving 19 bases between them. CDR3 length: 14 residues.

The genes are TRBV15 and TRBJ2-3; TRBD2 matches at 8 bases. Looked up from germline, CDR1 is LNHNV and CDR2 is YYDKDF (reference sequence). The CDR3 runs to 16 residues. J lost 1 base, V lost 5 bases, and 8 bases had no gene match. The CDR3 sequence: CATSARAGARTDTQYF. DNA of the CDR3: TGTGCCACCAGCGCTAGAGCGGGGGCCCGCACAGATACGCAGTATTTT. Variable domain in full (rest from reference TRBV15 and TRBJ2-3): DAMVIQNPRYQVTQFGKPVTLSCSQTLNHNVMYWYQQKSSQAPKLLFHYYDKDFNNEADTPDNFQSRRPNTSFCFLDIRSPGLGDTAMYLCATSARAGARTDTQYFGPGTRLTVL.

The V gene is TRBV9, the J gene TRBJ1-2, with D hard to call. Germline CDR1 is SGDLS and CDR2 is YYNGEE. Between the trimmed V and J ends, which lost 0 bases and 3 bases, there was a span of 6 bases. The CDR3 contains 13 residues. This chain's CDR3 is CASSVALDYGYTF. CDR3 DNA: TGTGCCAGCAGCGTAGCTCTAGACTATGGCTACACCTTC.

The V and J genes are TRBV6-5 and TRBJ1-2; tentatively, D is TRBD1 (6 bases). This CDR3 spans 13 amino acids. V lost 6 bases to trimming and J lost 4 bases, with 12 bases between them. Germline CDR1 reads MNHEY; CDR2 reads SVGAGI. CDR3 sequence (DNA): TGTGCCAGCAGCGCTGGACAGATCTATGGCTACACCTTC. Its protein product is CASSAGQIYGYTF.

This chain links TRBV30 with TRBJ1-4; D may be TRBD1 (5 bases). Between the trimmed V and J ends, which lost 0 bases and 10 bases, there was a span of 9 bases. Per germline, CDR1 GTSNPN and CDR2 SVGIG (reference sequence). The CDR3 runs 12 residues. The CDR3, as DNA: TGTGCCTGGAGTGTAGTCGGGGGAAAACTGTTTTTT. This encodes CAWSVVGGKLFF.

The chain carries TRBV29-1 and TRBJ1-1; D call uncertain. From germline, CDR1 is SQVTM and CDR2 ANQGSEA. V was trimmed by 4 bases and J by 11 bases, leaving 23 bases between them. CDR3 length equals 14 residues. The chain's CDR3 is CSVGEMSLGNDAFF. The DNA for the CDR3 is TGCAGCGTTGGGGAGATGTCTTTAGGGAACGACGCTTTCTTT.

This clone was observed a few times. This chain uses TRBV2 with TRBJ2-7, with TRBD1 identical over 7 bases. CDR3 length: 14 amino acids. In germline, CDR1 is SNHLY, CDR2 FYNNEI. V was pared by 7 bases and J by 5 bases, with 11 bases of the junction left unmatched. The CDR3 here is CASTLTGYVHEQYF. CDR3 nucleotides: TGTGCCAGCACCTTGACAGGGTACGTCCACGAGCAGTACTTC.

This clone was counted only a few times. The chain recombines TRBV7-9 with TRBJ1-6; 10 positions agree with TRBD1. V was pared by 5 bases and J by 12 bases, with 13 bases of the junction left unmatched. Germline V CDR1 and CDR2: SEHNR, FQNEAQ (reference sequence). This CDR3 spans 16 amino acids. The CDR3 reads CASSQMPGQGMGPLHF. DNA of the CDR3: TGTGCCAGCAGCCAAATGCCGGGACAGGGGATGGGACCCCTCCACTTT.

On this clone itself: This sample also contains other DNA sequences that code for the same CDR3. The rearrangement links TRBV29-1 to TRBJ2-5; 7 bases are shared with TRBD1. This CDR3 is 13 amino acids long. From germline, CDR1 is SQVTM and CDR2 ANQGSEA. J lost 1 base, V lost 4 bases, and 3 bases had no gene match. In nucleotides, the CDR3 is TGCAGCGTTGCGGGGACAGTCCAAGAGACCCAGTACTTC. The encoded protein is CSVAGTVQETQYF.

This clone was recorded once. The identical CDR3 is also encoded by other nucleotide sequences in the sample. The chain employs TRBV4-1 and TRBJ1-1; no clear D gene. This CDR3 has 11 residues. V lost 0 bases and J lost 7, with 3 bases in between. Germline V gene data show CDR1 as MGHRA and CDR2 as YSYEKL. The CDR3 is CASSQEGEAFF. The CDR3 region has the DNA TGCGCCAGCAGCCAAGAGGGTGAAGCTTTCTTT.

V and J are TRBV27 and TRBJ1-5; 7 bases match TRBD1. The CDR3 has 15 amino acids. V shed 0 bases and J 4 bases; nucleotides not matched to a gene: 3. Per germline, CDR1 MNHEY and CDR2 SMNVEV (reference sequence). The chain's CDR3 is CASSLSKGANQPQHF. The CDR3 nucleotides are TGTGCCAGCAGTTTATCAAAGGGGGCTAATCAGCCCCAGCATTTT.

The chain has TRBV30 and TRBJ1-1, with 8 bases identical to TRBD1. The CDR3 loop spans 12 amino acids. Per germline, CDR1 GTSNPN and CDR2 SVGIG (reference sequence). V lost 5 bases, J lost 1 base, and 0 bases stayed unmatched. The CDR3 DNA reads TGTGCCTGGGACAGGGGGAACACTGAAGCTTTCTTT. It translates to CAWDRGNTEAFF.

V gene TRBV11-3 combines with J gene TRBJ2-1; D perhaps matches TRBD2 (6 bases). V lost 1 base, J lost 9 bases, and 10 bases lay in between. This CDR3 has 13 amino acids. In germline, CDR1 is SGHNT, CDR2 YENEEA. CDR3 nucleotide sequence: TGTGCCAGCAGCTTAGTGGGGGGAGGTGAGCAGTTCTTC. This gives the protein CASSLVGGGEQFF.

The rearrangement links TRBV19 to TRBJ1-1; 11 bases align to TRBD1. The CDR3 is 14 amino acids. After removal of 3 bases from V and 8 bases from J, the junction contained 5 bases not matched to a gene. CDR1 is LNHDA, CDR2 SQIVND, per germline (reference sequence). The CDR3 bases are TGTGCCAGTAGTATTAGGGACAGGGGGGACGAAGCTTTCTTT. As protein: CASSIRDRGDEAFF. The full variable domain, rest sourced from reference TRBV19 and TRBJ1-1, is DGGITQSPKYLFRKEGQNVTLSCEQNLNHDAMYWYRQDPGQGLRLIYYSQIVNDFQKGDIAEGYSVSREKKESFPLTVTSAQKNPTAFYLCASSIRDRGDEAFFGQGTRLTVV.

The rearrangement uses TRBV6-5 and TRBJ2-3; 8 nucleotides agree with TRBD1. CDR1 MNHEY and CDR2 SVGAGI come from the germline V gene. Germline trimming cut 6 bases from V and 6 bases from J; bases unmatched to any gene: 5. CDR3 length equals 13 residues. The CDR3 sequence is CASSQDRDDTQYF. The CDR3 nucleotides read TGTGCCAGCAGCCAGGACAGGGATGATACGCAGTATTTT.

The genes are TRBV6-5 and TRBJ1-2; maybe TRBD1 (6 bases). Trimming left V 0 bases short and J 4 bases short, with 9 bases between. Germline V gene lookup returns CDR1 MNHEY and CDR2 SVGAGI. CDR3 length: 14 amino acids. CDR3 in DNA: TGTGCCAGCAGTTACTCTGGGGGCAGCTATGGCTACACCTTC. It yields the protein CASSYSGGSYGYTF.